Each of the 14 T cell receptor beta chains below was sequenced from the same sample in a study of T cells generated in artificial thymic organoids (dated by TCRdb to 2015 to 2018). Libraries were prepared through 5' RACE. Sequenced using an Illumina MiSeq. TCRalpha and TCRbeta libraries were amplified separately by semi-nested PCR with Advantage 2 and reverse primers in the TRAC or TRBC constant regions. TCRdb reprocessed the public reads (quality trimming at Q25 with fastp, clone calling with MiXCR) and kept in-frame beta chains. Each entry is one CDR3 protein sequence, shown with its most common DNA and genes. Counted in this sample were 7,000 to 10,000 distinct CDR3 sequences; around 17% of them appeared once. The ten largest clonotypes hold 1.4% of the sample. The material sequenced was naive CD8+ T cells from the thymus. The cell subset or site label corresponds to: CD3+TCRalphabeta+CD8SP T cells; for blood, CD45RO-CCR7+ naive CD8+ T cells. The receptors were sampled from a human donor who gave cord blood stem cells for thymic organoid culture, a cardiac surgery patient who gave postnatal thymus, or a blood donor (not recorded which).

By proportion, this clonotype is medium-sized. The CDR3, as DNA: TGCGCCAGCAGCCAAGATCCGGGGAATGAGCAGTTCTTC. It encodes CASSQDPGNEQFF. The chain joins TRBV4-1 to TRBJ2-1; perhaps TRBD2 as D (5 bases). This CDR3 comprises 13 residues. Trimming pared 0 bases from V and 7 bases from J, leaving 7 bases between. Per the germline V gene, CDR1 is MGHRA and CDR2 is YSYEKL.

The rearrangement links TRBV5-1 to TRBJ2-1; D not resolved. CDR1 is SGHRS and CDR2 is YFSETQ in the germline V gene. The CDR3 is 13 residues long. V was shortened by 5 bases and J by 4 bases, with 10 bases between the two germline ends. CDR3: CASRSRRYNEQFF. The DNA for the CDR3 is TGCGCCAGCAGATCCCGAAGATACAATGAGCAGTTCTTC.

This clonotype showed up many times. The chain joins TRBV25-1 to TRBJ2-7; D is unclear. The CDR3 spans 14 residues. Germline values: CDR1 MGHDK, CDR2 SYGVNS. The ends were cut back, 1 base at V and 2 bases at J, with 9 bases in the middle. In DNA form, the CDR3 reads TGTGCCAGCAGTGAATCGGGCAGTACCTACGAGCAGTACTTC. It is translated as CASSESGSTYEQYF.

This clonotype is judged medium-sized (0.01 to 0.1%). V usage is TRBV12-3 or TRBV12-4 and J usage is TRBJ1-5; D is ambiguous. The V end was cut by 5 bases, the J end by 9 bases, with 11 bases between. This CDR3 has 12 amino acids. CDR3 DNA sequence: TGTGCCAGCAGTCCTCATATGAGGCCCCAGCATTTT. Translation gives CASSPHMRPQHF.

The genes are TRBV19 and TRBJ1-5, with D possibly TRBD1 on 5 matching bases. V was pared by 3 bases and J by 7 bases, with 13 bases between. The CDR3 extends over 14 amino acids. Germline V CDR1 and CDR2: LNHDA, SQIVND (reference sequence). DNA for the CDR3: TGTGCCAGTAGTATTGAGCCAGGGAAACAGCCCCAGCATTTT. This codes for CASSIEPGKQPQHF. Full variable domain (remainder filled in from reference TRBV19 and TRBJ1-5): DGGITQSPKYLFRKEGQNVTLSCEQNLNHDAMYWYRQDPGQGLRLIYYSQIVNDFQKGDIAEGYSVSREKKESFPLTVTSAQKNPTAFYLCASSIEPGKQPQHFGDGTRLSIL.

This clonotype is categorized as medium-sized. The V call is TRBV12-3 or TRBV12-4, the J call TRBJ1-1; no reliable D call. Trimming stripped 1 base from V and 1 base from J, with 7 bases between. This CDR3 has 14 residues. Here the CDR3 reads CASSLGLSNTEAFF. CDR3 coding DNA: TGTGCCAGCAGTTTAGGATTGTCGAACACTGAAGCTTTCTTT.

In its sample, this clonotype is medium-sized. V gene TRBV6-5 combines with J gene TRBJ2-1, with 9 bases matching TRBD2. The CDR3 loop spans 16 amino acids. Looked up from germline, CDR1 is MNHEY and CDR2 is SVGAGI. Trimming removed 2 bases from V and 6 bases from J; junction bases left unmatched: 8. DNA for the CDR3: TGTGCCAGCAGTTACAGATATAGCGGGAGTCCCAATGAGCAGTTCTTC. Translated: CASSYRYSGSPNEQFF.

This clonotype occurred many times. This chain uses TRBV4-1 with TRBJ2-2, with 11 bases that match TRBD2. CDR1 is MGHRA, CDR2 YSYEKL, per germline. The CDR3 extends over 20 amino acids. The V and J ends lost 0 bases and 1 base, in that order; junction bases with no gene match: 10. The CDR3 nucleotides are TGCGCCAGCAGCCAAGATCAGACTAGCGGGAAGGCCCGGAACACCGGGGAGCTGTTTTTT. It is translated as CASSQDQTSGKARNTGELFF.

There are a few counts of this clonotype. It is likely a read error, because the conserved phenylalanine at the end of the CDR3 is missing. This sequence joins TRBV28 and TRBJ2-5; D is unclear. V lost 6 bases and J lost 2, with 19 bases in between. Per germline, CDR1 MDHEN and CDR2 SYDVKM. The CDR3 has 16 residues. In DNA form, the CDR3 reads TGTGCCAGCAGCCACGGCCTGGGTTCTCCTCAAGAGACCCAGTACCTC. Protein sequence: CASSHGLGSPQETQYL.

A note on this clonotype: An end of the junction does not agree with germline; a read error may underlie this. The chain uses TRBV30 and TRBJ2-1; 7 nucleotides line up with TRBD2. CDR1 GTSNPN and CDR2 SVGIG come from the germline V gene (reference sequence). This CDR3 is built from 13 residues. CDR3 loop: CARSVWGGNEQFF. CDR3 DNA: TGTGCCCGGAGTGTATGGGGGGGCAATGAGCAGTTCTTC. Full variable domain (rest looked up from reference TRBV30 and TRBJ2-1): SQTIHQWPATLVQPVGSPLSLECTVEGTSNPNLYWYRQAAGRGLQLLFYSVGIGQISSEVPQNLSASRPQDRQFILSSKKLLLSDSGFYLCARSVWGGNEQFFGPGTRLTVL.

This clonotype was detected a few times. The V gene is TRBV7-9, the J gene TRBJ2-7, with TRBD2 identical over 9 bases. The V gene's germline CDR1 is SEHNR and CDR2 FQNEAQ (reference sequence). The CDR3 is 15 residues long. J lost 3 bases, V lost 1 base, and 4 bases had no gene match. CDR3 amino acids: CASSLEAGGIYEQYF. The CDR3, as DNA: TGTGCCAGCAGCTTAGAAGCGGGAGGTATCTACGAGCAGTACTTC.

This clonotype is judged medium-sized. The V call is TRBV27, the J call TRBJ2-7; the match to TRBD2 covers 7 bases. CDR1 and CDR2 from the germline V gene are MNHEY and SMNVEV (reference sequence). V dropped 5 bases and J dropped 0; count of bases not matched to a gene: 4. This CDR3 has 14 amino acids. CDR3 DNA: TGTGCCAGCAGTCTCGGGGGGACCTCCTACGAGCAGTACTTC. This gives the protein CASSLGGTSYEQYF.

This clonotype was observed many times. The chain uses TRBV12-3 or TRBV12-4 and TRBJ1-1; D is perhaps TRBD1 (5 bases). V gave up 6 bases and J gave up 1 base, with 12 bases separating them. The CDR3 is made up of 14 amino acids. The CDR3 nucleotides read TGTGCCAGCAGGGACCAGGGATGGAACACTGAAGCTTTCTTT. It encodes CASRDQGWNTEAFF.

By share of the sample, this clonotype is medium-sized. The gene calls are TRBV4-1 and TRBJ2-4; the D is unclear. This CDR3 spans 15 amino acids. Germline CDR1 and CDR2: MGHRA and YSYEKL. V dropped 2 bases and J dropped 0 bases, with 8 bases sitting between them. The CDR3 loop reads CASSQTFLAKNIQYF. DNA for the CDR3: TGCGCCAGCAGCCAAACCTTTCTAGCCAAAAACATTCAGTACTTC.